This T cell receptor (beta chain) was retrieved from a study of chemoradiotherapy in HPV16-positive cancers. Study summary: Functional T-cell assays on a couple of HPV16-positive patients' cells defined candidate HPV-specific clones and common TCR motifs. Study-wide results and caveats: HPV-responsive T-cell expansion during chemoradiotherapy was linked to improved recurrence-free survival in HPV16-positive patients. During treatment, candidate HPV-specific clones and E7-related motifs expanded in tumor.

Samples were taken several times over chemoradiotherapy. A word on this clone: The antigen remains unidentified.

Profiling relied on immunoSEQ multiplex PCR, and the TCRdb table lists in-frame clones only, not all of them. The sample yields 30,000 or so clones, 80% to 90% seen once. The CDR3 has 16 residues. Germline V gene data show CDR1 as LGHNT and CDR2 as FRNRAP. V lost 5 bases, J lost 0 bases, and 16 bases lay in between. The chain joins TRBV12-5 to TRBJ1-2; D is unresolved. The receptor was isolated from a human donor with HPV-associated anogenital cancer. The sequenced sample was blood, obtained from a patient who underwent chemoradiotherapy. CDR3 residues: CASGPPHHLTNYGYTF. CDR3 coding DNA: TGTGCTAGTGGTCCCCCGCACCATCTTACTAACTATGGCTACACCTTC.